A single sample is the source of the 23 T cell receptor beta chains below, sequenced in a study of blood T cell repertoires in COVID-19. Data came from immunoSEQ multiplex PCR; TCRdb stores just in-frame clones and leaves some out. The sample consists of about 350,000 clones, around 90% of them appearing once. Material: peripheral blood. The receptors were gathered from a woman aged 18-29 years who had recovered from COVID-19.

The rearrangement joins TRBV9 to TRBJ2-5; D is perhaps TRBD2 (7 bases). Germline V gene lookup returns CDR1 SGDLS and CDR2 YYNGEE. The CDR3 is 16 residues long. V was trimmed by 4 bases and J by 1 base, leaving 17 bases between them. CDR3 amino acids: CASSTLGASGQETQYF. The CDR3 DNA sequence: TGTGCCAGCAGCACCTTGGGGGCTAGCGGCCAAGAGACCCAGTACTTC.

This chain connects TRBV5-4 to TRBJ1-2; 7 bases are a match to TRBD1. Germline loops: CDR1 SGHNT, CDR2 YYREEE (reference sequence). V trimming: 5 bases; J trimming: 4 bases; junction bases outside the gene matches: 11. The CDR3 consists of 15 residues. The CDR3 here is CASRVGQREGYGYTF. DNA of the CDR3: TGTGCCAGCAGAGTGGGACAGCGGGAGGGCTATGGCTACACCTTC.

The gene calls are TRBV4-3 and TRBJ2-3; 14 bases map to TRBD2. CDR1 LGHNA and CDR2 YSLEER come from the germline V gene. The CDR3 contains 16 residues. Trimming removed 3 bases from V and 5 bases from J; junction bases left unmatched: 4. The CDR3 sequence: CASSQTGLAGGDTQYF. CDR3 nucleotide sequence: TGCGCCAGCAGCCAGACTGGACTAGCGGGAGGAGATACGCAGTATTTT.

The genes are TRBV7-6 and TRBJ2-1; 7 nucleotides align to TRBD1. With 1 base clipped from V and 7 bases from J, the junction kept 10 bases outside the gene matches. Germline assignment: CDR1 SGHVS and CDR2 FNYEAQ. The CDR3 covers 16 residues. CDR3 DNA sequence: TGTGCCAGCAGCTTAGGAAACGACAGGGATAGGAATGAGCAGTTCTTC. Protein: CASSLGNDRDRNEQFF.

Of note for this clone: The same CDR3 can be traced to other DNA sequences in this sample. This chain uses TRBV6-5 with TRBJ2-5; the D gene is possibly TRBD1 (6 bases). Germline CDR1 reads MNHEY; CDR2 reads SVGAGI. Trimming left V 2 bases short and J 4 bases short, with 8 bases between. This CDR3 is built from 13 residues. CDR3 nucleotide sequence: TGTGCCAGCAGTTACAGGGGGAGAGAGACCCAGTACTTC. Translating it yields CASSYRGRETQYF.

The CDR3 nucleotides read TGTGCCAGCTCACCACTGGGGACTAGCGGGAGGAGTTATGAGCAGTTCTTC. As protein: CASSPLGTSGRSYEQFF. The V call is TRBV18, the J call TRBJ2-1, with 15 bases lining up with TRBD2. CDR3 length: 17 residues. Unmatched junction bases numbered 6, after V lost 1 base and J lost 8 bases. Looked up from germline, CDR1 is KGHSH and CDR2 is LQKENI. Looking up the rest from reference TRBV18 and TRBJ2-1 gives the full variable domain: NAGVMQNPRHLVRRRGQEARLRCSPMKGHSHVYWYRQLPEEGLKFMVYLQKENIIDESGMPKERFSAEFPKEGPSILRIQQVVRGDSAAYFCASSPLGTSGRSYEQFFGPGTRLTVL.

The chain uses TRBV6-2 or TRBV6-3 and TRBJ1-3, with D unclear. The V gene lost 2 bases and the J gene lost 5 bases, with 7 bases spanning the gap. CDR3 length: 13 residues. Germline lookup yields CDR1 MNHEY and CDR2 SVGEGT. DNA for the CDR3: TGTGCCAGCAGTTACCCACATCGAAACACCATATATTTT. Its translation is CASSYPHRNTIYF.

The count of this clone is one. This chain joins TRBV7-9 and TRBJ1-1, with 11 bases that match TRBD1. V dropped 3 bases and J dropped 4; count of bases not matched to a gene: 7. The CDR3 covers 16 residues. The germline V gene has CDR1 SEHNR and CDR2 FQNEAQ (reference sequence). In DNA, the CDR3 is TGTGCCAGCAGCTTCCTAAGTGGGACAGGGGGCACTGAAGCTTTCTTT. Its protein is CASSFLSGTGGTEAFF. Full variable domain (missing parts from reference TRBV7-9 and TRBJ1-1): DTGVSQNPRHKITKRGQNVTFRCDPISEHNRLYWYRQTLGQGPEFLTYFQNEAQLEKSRLLSDRFSAERPKGSFSTLEIQRTEQGDSAMYLCASSFLSGTGGTEAFFGQGTRLTVV.

The CDR3 DNA sequence: TGTGCCAGCAGCTTACTAGGGGGACAGGACCCCTACGAGCAGTACGTC. Its protein product is CASSLLGGQDPYEQYV. The chain links TRBV5-6 to TRBJ2-7; 8 positions match TRBD1. The CDR3 loop spans 16 amino acids. Trimming at V came to 2 bases and at J to 2 bases, leaving 9 bases not matched to a gene. Germline loops: CDR1 SGHDT, CDR2 YYEEEE.

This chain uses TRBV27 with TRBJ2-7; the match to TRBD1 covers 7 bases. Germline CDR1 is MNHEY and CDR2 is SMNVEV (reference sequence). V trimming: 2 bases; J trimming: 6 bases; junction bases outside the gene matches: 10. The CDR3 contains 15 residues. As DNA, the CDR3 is TGTGCCAGCAGTTTAAAGGGGGCTTTAGGGGTCGAGCAGTACGTC. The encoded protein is CASSLKGALGVEQYV.

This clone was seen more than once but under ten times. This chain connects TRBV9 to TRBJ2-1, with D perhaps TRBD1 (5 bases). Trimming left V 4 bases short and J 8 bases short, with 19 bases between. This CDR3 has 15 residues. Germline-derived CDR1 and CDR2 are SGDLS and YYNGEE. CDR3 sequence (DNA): TGTGCCAGCAGCCCCAAGGTGGGGCTTACAGATGAGCAGTTCTTC. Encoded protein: CASSPKVGLTDEQFF.

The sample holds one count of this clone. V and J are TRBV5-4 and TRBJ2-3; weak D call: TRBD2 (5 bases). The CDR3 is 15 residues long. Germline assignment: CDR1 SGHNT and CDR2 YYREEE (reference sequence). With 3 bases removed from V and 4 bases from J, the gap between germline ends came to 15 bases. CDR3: CASSWSGYGADTQYF. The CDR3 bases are TGTGCCAGCAGCTGGAGCGGCTACGGAGCAGATACGCAGTATTTT.

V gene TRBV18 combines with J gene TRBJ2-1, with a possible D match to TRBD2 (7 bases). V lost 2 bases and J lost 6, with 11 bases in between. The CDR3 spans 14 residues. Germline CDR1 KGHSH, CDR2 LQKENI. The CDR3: CASSPGGGVNEQFF. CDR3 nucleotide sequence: TGTGCCAGCTCACCAGGCGGGGGCGTCAATGAGCAGTTCTTC.

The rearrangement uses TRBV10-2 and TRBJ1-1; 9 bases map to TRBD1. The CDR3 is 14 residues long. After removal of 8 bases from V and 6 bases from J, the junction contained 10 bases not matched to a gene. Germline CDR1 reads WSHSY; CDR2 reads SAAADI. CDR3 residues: CASLFPTGGPEAFF. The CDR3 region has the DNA TGCGCCAGCTTATTTCCGACAGGGGGACCTGAAGCTTTCTTT.

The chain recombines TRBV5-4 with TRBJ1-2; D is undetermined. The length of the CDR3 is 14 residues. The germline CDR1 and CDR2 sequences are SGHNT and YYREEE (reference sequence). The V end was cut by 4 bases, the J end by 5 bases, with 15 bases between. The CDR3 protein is CASSEEARSYGYTF. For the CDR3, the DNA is TGTGCCAGCAGCGAGGAAGCTAGGAGTTATGGCTACACCTTC.

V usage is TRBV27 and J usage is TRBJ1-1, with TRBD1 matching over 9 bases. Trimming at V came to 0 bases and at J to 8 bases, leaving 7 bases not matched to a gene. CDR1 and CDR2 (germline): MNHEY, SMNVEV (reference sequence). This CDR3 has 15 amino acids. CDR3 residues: CASSLSRTGELEAFF. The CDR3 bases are TGTGCCAGCAGTTTATCTCGGACAGGGGAGTTGGAAGCTTTCTTT.

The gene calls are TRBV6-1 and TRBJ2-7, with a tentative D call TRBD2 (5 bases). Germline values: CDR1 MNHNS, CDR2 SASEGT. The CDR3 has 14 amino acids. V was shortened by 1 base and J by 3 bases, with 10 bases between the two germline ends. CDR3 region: CASSEVTRGYEQYV. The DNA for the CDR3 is TGTGCCAGCAGTGAAGTTACTAGAGGCTACGAGCAGTACGTC.

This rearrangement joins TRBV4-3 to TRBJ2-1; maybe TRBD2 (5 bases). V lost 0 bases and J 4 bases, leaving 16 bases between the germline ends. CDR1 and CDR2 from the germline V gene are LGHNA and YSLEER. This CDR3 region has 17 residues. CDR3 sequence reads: CASSQEAVGRTYNEQFF. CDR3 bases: TGCGCCAGCAGCCAAGAAGCTGTTGGGAGAACTTACAATGAGCAGTTCTTC.

The CDR3 region has the DNA TGTGCCAGTAGTATGAGGGACAGGGGAGAGACCCAGTACTTC. Amino acid sequence: CASSMRDRGETQYF. The gene calls are TRBV19 and TRBJ2-5; 10 nucleotides match TRBD1. The V gene's germline CDR1 is LNHDA and CDR2 SQIVND (reference sequence). The CDR3 consists of 14 residues. With V trimmed by 3 bases and J by 4 bases, 2 bases remained unmatched.

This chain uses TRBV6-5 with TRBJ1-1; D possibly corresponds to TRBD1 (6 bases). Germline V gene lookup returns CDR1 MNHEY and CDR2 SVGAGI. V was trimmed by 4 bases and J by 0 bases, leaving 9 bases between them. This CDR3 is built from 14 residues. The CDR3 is CASSWTVMNTEAFF. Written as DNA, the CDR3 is TGTGCCAGCAGTTGGACAGTTATGAACACTGAAGCTTTCTTT.

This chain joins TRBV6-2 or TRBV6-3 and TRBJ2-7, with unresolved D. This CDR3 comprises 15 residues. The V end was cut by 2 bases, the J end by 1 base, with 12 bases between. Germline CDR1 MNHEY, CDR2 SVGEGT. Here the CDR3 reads CASSYTIRRSYEQYV. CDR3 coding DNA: TGTGCCAGCAGTTACACTATTAGACGATCCTACGAGCAGTACGTC.

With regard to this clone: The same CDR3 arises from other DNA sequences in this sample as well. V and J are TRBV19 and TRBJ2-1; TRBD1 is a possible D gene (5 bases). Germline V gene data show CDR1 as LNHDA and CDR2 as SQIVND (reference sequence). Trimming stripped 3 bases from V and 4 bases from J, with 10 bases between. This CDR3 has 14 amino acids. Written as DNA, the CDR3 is TGTGCCAGTAGTATTAGGGGTTCATACAATGAGCAGTTCTTC. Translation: CASSIRGSYNEQFF.

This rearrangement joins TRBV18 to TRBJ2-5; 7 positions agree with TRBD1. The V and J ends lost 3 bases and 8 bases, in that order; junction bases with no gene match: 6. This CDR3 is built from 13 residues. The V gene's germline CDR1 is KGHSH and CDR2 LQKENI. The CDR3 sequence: CASSPGTAETQYF. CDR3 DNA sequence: TGTGCCAGCTCACCGGGGACAGCTGAAACCCAGTACTTC.